The 32 T cell receptor beta chains reported below all come from one sample, sequenced in a study of cytomegalovirus exposure and HLA in healthy donors. Primers for the PCR totalled 60 Vbeta and 13 Jbeta. The repertoire was sequenced with immunoSEQ multiplex PCR; TCRdb's copy has only in-frame clones and lacks some. This sample carries around 100,000 clones, approximately 67% of them seen once, and the ten largest clones take about 8%. The sequenced sample was PBMCs. The receptors were gathered from a man younger than 35 in good health and CMV-seropositive.

This clone was seen only a few times. J is TRBJ2-3 and V is TRBV7-9; TRBD2 matches at 8 bases. V shed 2 bases and J 0 bases; nucleotides not matched to a gene: 1. CDR1 SEHNR and CDR2 FQNEAQ come from the germline V gene (reference sequence). This CDR3 comprises 15 residues. The CDR3 region is CASSLPGGSTDTQYF. The CDR3 region has the DNA TGTGCCAGCAGCTTACCGGGGGGGAGCACAGATACGCAGTATTTT.

This clone has more than one count but fewer than ten. The V gene is TRBV6-6, the J gene TRBJ2-2; D not certain. There are 14 residues in the CDR3. Germline CDR1 reads MNHNY; CDR2 reads SVGAGI (reference sequence). V dropped 2 bases and J dropped 4 bases, with 8 bases sitting between them. CDR3 bases: TGTGCCAGCAGTTACGATCGACTCACCGGGGAGCTGTTTTTT. The encoded protein is CASSYDRLTGELFF.

The rearrangement uses TRBV6-1 and TRBJ1-1, with TRBD1 identical over 7 bases. V lost 5 bases, J lost 3 bases, and 9 bases stayed unmatched. CDR3 size: 15 residues. Looked up from germline, CDR1 is MNHNS and CDR2 is SASEGT. The CDR3 protein is CASSPLEGADTEAFF. The CDR3 coding sequence is TGTGCCAGCAGTCCCCTAGAGGGGGCTGACACTGAAGCTTTCTTT.

The rearrangement joins TRBV27 to TRBJ2-2; D call uncertain. Germline V lookup: CDR1 MNHEY, CDR2 SMNVEV (reference sequence). The V and J ends lost 1 base and 0 bases respectively, with 12 bases between them. The CDR3 contains 17 residues. CDR3 sequence (DNA): TGTGCCAGCAGTTTATTTGAAAGCAACGCGAACACCGGGGAGCTGTTTTTT. Translation gives CASSLFESNANTGELFF.

V and J are TRBV27 and TRBJ2-1; 7 positions match TRBD1. The CDR3 contains 15 residues. Germline lookup yields CDR1 MNHEY and CDR2 SMNVEV (reference sequence). J was trimmed by 3 bases and V by 3 bases; bases with no gene match: 5. CDR3 nucleotides: TGTGCCAGCAGTTTGGAGGCAGGGGGCTACAATGAGCAGTTCTTC. It yields the protein CASSLEAGGYNEQFF.

This clone was detected a few times. The chain joins TRBV2 to TRBJ1-1; a possible D gene is TRBD1 (5 bases). The CDR3 has 14 amino acids. Trimming removed 7 bases at V and 0 bases at J, with 12 bases between. Germline CDR1 is SNHLY and CDR2 is FYNNEI. For the CDR3, the DNA is TGTGCCAGCACCAGGCGGGGGGTGAACACTGAAGCTTTCTTT. Protein product: CASTRRGVNTEAFF.

The chain joins TRBV9 to TRBJ2-3, with 9 positions matching TRBD1. The germline V gene encodes CDR1 SGDLS and CDR2 YYNGEE. The CDR3 spans 15 residues. The trim removed 3 bases at V and 3 bases at J, leaving 5 bases unmatched. CDR3 region: CASSEQGAKTDTQYF. CDR3 in DNA: TGTGCCAGCAGCGAACAGGGGGCGAAGACAGATACGCAGTATTTT.

V is TRBV28 and J is TRBJ2-1, with 10 bases matching TRBD2. Germline V gene data show CDR1 as MDHEN and CDR2 as SYDVKM. V lost 3 bases to trimming and J lost 7 bases; unmatched junction nucleotides: 3. The CDR3 is made up of 14 amino acids. The DNA for the CDR3 is TGTGCCAGCAGTTTGCTAGCGGGGGTGAATGAGCAGTTCTTC. Amino acid sequence: CASSLLAGVNEQFF.

CDR3 bases: TGTGCCAGAAGCTTGGAGGTCCCCCCGGAGGCAGATACGCAGTATTTT. Protein sequence: CARSLEVPPEADTQYF. The rearrangement links TRBV5-3 to TRBJ2-3, with D perhaps TRBD2 (5 bases). TRBV5-3 qualifies as an ORF whose function is uncertain. The CDR3 spans 16 residues. V lost 0 bases and J 4 bases, leaving 15 bases between the germline ends.

In its sample, this clone was seen once. The chain is built from TRBV6-5 and TRBJ1-3, with D possibly matching TRBD1 (5 bases). Trimming pared 4 bases from V and 9 bases from J, leaving 16 bases between. CDR3 size: 14 residues. Germline V lookup: CDR1 MNHEY, CDR2 SVGAGI. CDR3 sequence: CASSFGDGGSTIYF. CDR3 coding DNA: TGTGCCAGCAGTTTCGGGGACGGGGGTAGCACCATATATTTT.

This sequence joins TRBV15 and TRBJ1-6; no clear D gene. Germline CDR1 and CDR2: LNHNV and YYDKDF (reference sequence). This CDR3 has 15 amino acids. V lost 7 bases and J 4 bases, leaving 14 bases between the germline ends. The CDR3 spells CATTQVLHYNSPLHF. DNA of the CDR3: TGTGCCACCACCCAGGTTCTACATTATAATTCACCCCTCCACTTT.

CDR3: CASGGTAEAFF. In DNA form, the CDR3 reads TGTGCCAGCGGCGGGACAGCTGAAGCTTTCTTT. The chain joins TRBV7-9 to TRBJ1-1, with 7 bases that match TRBD1. This CDR3 has 11 amino acids. The germline V gene has CDR1 SEHNR and CDR2 FQNEAQ (reference sequence). After removal of 8 bases from V and 6 bases from J, the junction contained 3 bases not matched to a gene.

V gene TRBV6-1 combines with J gene TRBJ2-1, with D perhaps matching TRBD2 (6 bases). Deletions cut 4 bases from V and 7 bases from J, with 32 bases between. The CDR3 length is 20 residues. CDR1 MNHNS and CDR2 SASEGT come from the germline V gene. The CDR3: CASSALGIGGIARRENEQFF. The CDR3, as DNA: TGTGCCAGCAGTGCCCTGGGGATCGGAGGGATAGCACGCCGAGAAAATGAGCAGTTCTTC.

This chain links TRBV18 with TRBJ1-2, with 9 positions matching TRBD1. This CDR3 region has 14 residues. In germline, CDR1 is KGHSH, CDR2 LQKENI. V lost 6 bases to trimming and J lost 8 bases; unmatched junction nucleotides: 10. This CDR3 is CASSDGTGPFGYTF. The CDR3 DNA sequence: TGTGCCAGCTCCGATGGGACAGGGCCGTTCGGCTACACCTTC.

This clone was seen a few times. The V call is TRBV7-2, the J call TRBJ2-1, with D perhaps TRBD2 (6 bases). CDR3 size: 14 residues. CDR1 is SGHTA, CDR2 FQGNSA, per germline. Between the trimmed V and J ends, which lost 1 base and 5 bases, there was a span of 9 bases. CDR3 DNA sequence: TGTGCCAGCAGCTTAGTTGGAGGGGACAATGAGCAGTTCTTC. This translates into CASSLVGGDNEQFF.

The V and J genes are TRBV2 and TRBJ1-5; TRBD1 agrees at 8 bases. Germline CDR1 is SNHLY and CDR2 is FYNNEI. With V trimmed by 6 bases and J by 5 bases, 3 bases remained unmatched. The CDR3 spans 13 residues. Here the CDR3 reads CASSDRGYQPQHF. CDR3 in DNA: TGTGCCAGCAGCGACAGGGGATATCAGCCCCAGCATTTT.

The chain uses TRBV28 and TRBJ1-5; 9 nucleotides line up with TRBD1. Looked up from germline, CDR1 is MDHEN and CDR2 is SYDVKM. CDR3 length equals 14 residues. V lost 9 bases, J lost 7 bases, and 10 bases stayed unmatched. CDR3: CASKTGGGGQPQHF. CDR3 bases: TGTGCCAGTAAAACAGGGGGCGGAGGGCAGCCCCAGCATTTT.

CDR3 DNA sequence: TGTGCCAGCCGAACAACGGGGCGGGGGGGCGAGCAGTACTTC. This codes for CASRTTGRGGEQYF. The chain uses TRBV7-9 and TRBJ2-7, with TRBD2 matching 9 bases. CDR3 length: 14 residues. Germline V gene sequence: CDR1 SEHNR, CDR2 FQNEAQ (reference sequence). The trim removed 8 bases at V and 6 bases at J, leaving 11 bases unmatched.

This clone was seen only a few times. The chain joins TRBV1 to TRBJ2-5; TRBD2 is the table's D call and was not checked against the DNA. TRBV1 is given as a pseudogene. The CDR3 consists of 16 residues. The CDR3 here is CTSSQDRNPRGETQYF. CDR3 nucleotide sequence: TGCACCAGCAGCCAAGATCGGAATCCGCGGGGAGAGACCCAGTACTTC.

This chain joins TRBV6-5 and TRBJ2-3, with 8 positions matching TRBD2. Germline V gene data show CDR1 as MNHEY and CDR2 as SVGAGI. This CDR3 spans 15 amino acids. Trimming cost V 10 bases and J 6 bases; bases outside gene matches: 15. Written as DNA, the CDR3 is TGTGCCACGGTTGCGTGGGGACTAGTTTACGATACGCAGTATTTT. Translated: CATVAWGLVYDTQYF.

The chain recombines TRBV27 with TRBJ2-5; TRBD2 is a possible D gene (7 bases). V was trimmed by 8 bases and J by 5 bases, leaving 15 bases between them. The CDR3 is made up of 13 amino acids. Germline CDR1 is MNHEY and CDR2 is SMNVEV (reference sequence). The CDR3 DNA reads TGTGCCAGCGGACGGGGGGCGGAGGAGACCCAGTACTTC. Amino acid sequence: CASGRGAEETQYF.

The chain carries TRBV7-6 and TRBJ2-7; 8 bases fit TRBD1. V was pared by 0 bases and J by 7 bases, with 11 bases of the junction left unmatched. The CDR3 length is 16 residues. Germline values: CDR1 SGHVS, CDR2 FNYEAQ. CDR3 protein: CASSLASSQGAGEQYF. For the CDR3, the DNA is TGTGCCAGCAGCTTAGCGTCGTCTCAGGGGGCAGGGGAGCAGTACTTC. Supplemented by reference TRBV7-6 and TRBJ2-7, the full variable domain reads GAGVSQSPRYKVTKRGQDVALRCDPISGHVSLYWYRQALGQGPEFLTYFNYEAQQDKSGLPNDRFSAERPEGSISTLTIQRTEQRDSAMYRCASSLASSQGAGEQYFGPGTRLTVT.

V and J are TRBV11-3 and TRBJ2-3; D not resolved. V gave up 0 bases and J gave up 1 base, with 8 bases separating them. Germline values: CDR1 SGHNT, CDR2 YENEEA. The CDR3 runs 15 residues. The CDR3 sequence: CASSLDRIGTDTQYF. CDR3 DNA sequence: TGTGCCAGCAGCTTAGACAGGATTGGCACAGATACGCAGTATTTT.

The chain employs TRBV5-1 and TRBJ1-1; no reliable D call. The CDR3 totals 14 residues. V gave up 0 bases and J gave up 1 base, with 7 bases separating them. Per the germline V gene, CDR1 is SGHRS and CDR2 is YFSETQ. CDR3 residues: CASSLVSGNTEAFF. The CDR3 region has the DNA TGCGCCAGCAGCTTGGTCTCAGGGAACACTGAAGCTTTCTTT.

The chain is built from TRBV28 and TRBJ1-6; tentative D call: TRBD1 (6 bases). Germline V lookup: CDR1 MDHEN, CDR2 SYDVKM. V was trimmed by 4 bases and J by 8 bases, leaving 18 bases between them. This CDR3 has 16 amino acids. This CDR3 reads CASSSLPWGGDSPLHF. For the CDR3, the DNA is TGTGCCAGCAGTTCCCTGCCGTGGGGGGGCGATTCACCCCTCCACTTT.

By sample share, this clone is medium-sized (0.01 to 0.1%). The gene calls are TRBV5-4 and TRBJ1-1; D might be TRBD1 (5 bases). The CDR3 extends over 16 amino acids. V gave up 4 bases and J gave up 1 base, with 17 bases separating them. The germline V gene encodes CDR1 SGHNT and CDR2 YYREEE (reference sequence). In nucleotides, the CDR3 is TGTGCCAGCAGCAGCACGCCGACCCAGGGGAACACTGAAGCTTTCTTT. It yields the protein CASSSTPTQGNTEAFF.

This clone was counted between two and nine times. The gene calls are TRBV5-6 and TRBJ2-5; 11 bases map to TRBD2. The J segment lost 2 bases and the V segment lost 2 bases, leaving 5 bases of the junction unmatched. The length of the CDR3 is 16 residues. CDR1 is SGHDT and CDR2 is YYEEEE in the germline V gene. This CDR3 is CASSLPRLAGQETQYF. The CDR3 DNA is TGTGCCAGCAGCTTACCCAGACTAGCGGGGCAAGAGACCCAGTACTTC.

This chain uses TRBV5-1 with TRBJ2-3, with 8 bases aligning to TRBD2. The CDR3 is made up of 19 amino acids. The V gene end was trimmed by 1 base and the J gene end by 5 bases; junction bases not matched to a gene: 18. Per the germline V gene, CDR1 is SGHRS and CDR2 is YFSETQ. The CDR3 protein is CASSLTYGRAGGQGDTQYF. Here the CDR3 DNA reads TGCGCCAGCAGCTTGACTTACGGCCGGGCGGGGGGCCAGGGAGATACGCAGTATTTT.

The V gene is TRBV4-1, the J gene TRBJ2-2; TRBD2 matches 7 bases. The germline V gene has CDR1 MGHRA and CDR2 YSYEKL. The CDR3 length is 16 residues. V trimming: 4 bases; J trimming: 3 bases; junction bases outside the gene matches: 8. CDR3 sequence reads: CASSPLPGLYTGELFF. For the CDR3, the DNA is TGCGCCAGCAGCCCCTTACCGGGACTATACACCGGGGAGCTGTTTTTT.

In its sample, this clone was seen a few times. CDR3 nucleotides: TGTGCCACCAGCAGGGGCATTCACGAGGGGGTTCGAGCAGATACGCAGTATTTT. Amino acids: CATSRGIHEGVRADTQYF. V and J are TRBV15 and TRBJ2-3, with D tentatively TRBD1 (6 bases). V lost 3 bases and J lost 4, with 23 bases in between. The CDR3 covers 18 residues. Looked up from germline, CDR1 is LNHNV and CDR2 is YYDKDF (reference sequence).

The chain's CDR3 is CASSVQGARDQPQHF. The CDR3 DNA is TGCGCCAGCAGCGTTCAGGGGGCCCGGGATCAGCCCCAGCATTTT. The chain combines TRBV5-1 with TRBJ1-5, with 8 bases identical to TRBD1. Germline assignment: CDR1 SGHRS and CDR2 YFSETQ. This CDR3 comprises 15 residues. V shed 4 bases and J 5 bases; nucleotides not matched to a gene: 8. The whole variable domain, filled in from reference TRBV5-1 and TRBJ1-5, reads KAGVTQTPRYLIKTRGQQVTLSCSPISGHRSVSWYQQTPGQGLQFLFEYFSETQRNKGNFPGRFSGRQFSNSRSEMNVSTLELGDSALYLCASSVQGARDQPQHFGDGTRLSIL.

The chain is built from TRBV10-2 and TRBJ2-7; D remains unclear. Germline CDR1 WSHSY, CDR2 SAAADI. CDR3 length: 11 amino acids. V shed 5 bases and J shed 3 bases, with 5 bases lying between them. The CDR3 protein is CASSLGYEQYV. For the CDR3, the DNA is TGCGCCAGCAGTCTGGGCTACGAGCAGTACGTC.